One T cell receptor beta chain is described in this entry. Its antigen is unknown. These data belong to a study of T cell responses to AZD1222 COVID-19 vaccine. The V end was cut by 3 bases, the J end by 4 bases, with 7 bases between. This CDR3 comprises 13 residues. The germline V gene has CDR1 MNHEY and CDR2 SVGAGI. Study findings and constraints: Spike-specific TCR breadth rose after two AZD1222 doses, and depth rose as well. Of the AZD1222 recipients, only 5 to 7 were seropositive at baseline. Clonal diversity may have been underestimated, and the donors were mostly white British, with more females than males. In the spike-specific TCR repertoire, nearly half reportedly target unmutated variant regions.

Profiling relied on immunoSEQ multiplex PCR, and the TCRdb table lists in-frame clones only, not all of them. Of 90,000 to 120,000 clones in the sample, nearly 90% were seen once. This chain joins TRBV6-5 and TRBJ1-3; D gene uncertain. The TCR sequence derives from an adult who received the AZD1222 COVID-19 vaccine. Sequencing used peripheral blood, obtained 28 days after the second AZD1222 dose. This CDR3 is CASSYSTGNTIYF. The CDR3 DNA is TGTGCCAGCAGTTATTCGACAGGAAACACCATATATTTT.